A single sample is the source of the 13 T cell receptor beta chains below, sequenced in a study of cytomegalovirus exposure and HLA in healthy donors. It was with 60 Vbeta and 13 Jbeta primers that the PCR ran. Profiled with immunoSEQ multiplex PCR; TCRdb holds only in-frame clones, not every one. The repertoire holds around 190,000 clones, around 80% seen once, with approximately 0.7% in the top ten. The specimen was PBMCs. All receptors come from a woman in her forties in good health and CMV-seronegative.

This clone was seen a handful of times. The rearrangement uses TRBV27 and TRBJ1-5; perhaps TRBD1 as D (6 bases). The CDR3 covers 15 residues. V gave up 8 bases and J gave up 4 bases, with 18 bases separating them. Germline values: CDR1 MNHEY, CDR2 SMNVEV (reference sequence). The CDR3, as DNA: TGTGCCAGCGGTCGCGTAGACACAGGGAATCAGCCCCAGCATTTT. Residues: CASGRVDTGNQPQHF.

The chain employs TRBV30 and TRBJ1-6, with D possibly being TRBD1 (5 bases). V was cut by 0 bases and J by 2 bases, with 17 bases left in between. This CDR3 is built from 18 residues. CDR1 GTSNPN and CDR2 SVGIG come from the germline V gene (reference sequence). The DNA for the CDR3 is TGTGCCTGGAGTGTATCGTCGGGGGTGTTTGCCTATAATTCACCCCTCCACTTT. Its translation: CAWSVSSGVFAYNSPLHF.

The CDR3 DNA reads as TGTGCCAGCAACCTGCCCATACAGGGAATTACGGATACGCAGTATTTT. It yields the protein CASNLPIQGITDTQYF. The J gene is TRBJ2-3, the V gene TRBV7-6, with D perhaps matching TRBD1 (6 bases). Trimming took 7 bases from V and 6 from J, leaving 23 bases between them. The CDR3 covers 16 residues. Germline CDR1 is SGHVS and CDR2 is FNYEAQ.

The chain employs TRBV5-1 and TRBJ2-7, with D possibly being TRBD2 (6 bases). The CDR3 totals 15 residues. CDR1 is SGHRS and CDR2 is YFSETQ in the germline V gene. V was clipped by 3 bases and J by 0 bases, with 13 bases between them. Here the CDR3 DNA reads TGCGCCAGCAGCTCCTCGGGGGAGGACTCCTACGAGCAGTACTTC. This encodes CASSSSGEDSYEQYF.

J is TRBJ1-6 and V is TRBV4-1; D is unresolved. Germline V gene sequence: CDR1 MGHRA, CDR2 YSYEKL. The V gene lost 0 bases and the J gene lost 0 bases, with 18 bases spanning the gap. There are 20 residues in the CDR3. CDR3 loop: CASSQDVPSDGSSYNSPLHF. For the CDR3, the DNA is TGCGCCAGCAGCCAAGATGTCCCTTCGGACGGGAGCTCCTATAATTCACCCCTCCACTTT.

CDR3 nucleotides: TGTGCCAGCAGTTCCAAGCGGGACCCCACAGATACGCAGTATTTT. Protein sequence: CASSSKRDPTDTQYF. This rearrangement joins TRBV27 to TRBJ2-3; 7 positions match TRBD2. Germline lookup yields CDR1 MNHEY and CDR2 SMNVEV (reference sequence). The J segment lost 2 bases and the V segment lost 4 bases, leaving 6 bases of the junction unmatched. The CDR3 has 15 residues.

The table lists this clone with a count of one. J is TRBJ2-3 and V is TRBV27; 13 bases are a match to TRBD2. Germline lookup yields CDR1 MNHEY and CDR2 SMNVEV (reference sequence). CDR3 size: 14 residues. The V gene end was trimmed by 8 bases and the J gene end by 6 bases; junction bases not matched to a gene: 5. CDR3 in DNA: TGTGCCAGCCGGGGACTAGCGGGATCGGATACGCAGTATTTT. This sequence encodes CASRGLAGSDTQYF.

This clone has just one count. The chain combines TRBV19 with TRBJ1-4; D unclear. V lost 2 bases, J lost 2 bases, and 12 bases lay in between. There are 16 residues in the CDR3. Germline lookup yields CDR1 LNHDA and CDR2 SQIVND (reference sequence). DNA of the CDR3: TGTGCCAGTAGTATACGGGGAAGTGGCACTAATGAAAAACTGTTTTTT. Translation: CASSIRGSGTNEKLFF.

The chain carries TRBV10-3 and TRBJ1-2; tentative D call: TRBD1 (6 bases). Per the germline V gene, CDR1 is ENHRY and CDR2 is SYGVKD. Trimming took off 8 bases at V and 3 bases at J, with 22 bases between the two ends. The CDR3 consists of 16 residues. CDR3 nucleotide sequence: TGTGCCATCCGATCGCCAGGGGCAGGGCGAGACTATGGCTACACCTTC. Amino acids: CAIRSPGAGRDYGYTF.

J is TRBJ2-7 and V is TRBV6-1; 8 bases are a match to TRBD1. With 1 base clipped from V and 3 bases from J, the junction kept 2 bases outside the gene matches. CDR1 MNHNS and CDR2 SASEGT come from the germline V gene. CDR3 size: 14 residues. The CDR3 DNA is TGTGCCAGCAGTGAAGGAGACAGGGGCTACGAGCAGTACTTC. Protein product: CASSEGDRGYEQYF.

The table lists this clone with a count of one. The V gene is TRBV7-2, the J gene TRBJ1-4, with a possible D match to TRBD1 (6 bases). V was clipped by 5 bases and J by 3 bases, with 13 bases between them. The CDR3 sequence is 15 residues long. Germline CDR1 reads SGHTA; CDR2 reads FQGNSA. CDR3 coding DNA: TGTGCCAGCAGCACCACAGGGTCGGCTAATGAAAAACTGTTTTTT. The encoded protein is CASSTTGSANEKLFF.

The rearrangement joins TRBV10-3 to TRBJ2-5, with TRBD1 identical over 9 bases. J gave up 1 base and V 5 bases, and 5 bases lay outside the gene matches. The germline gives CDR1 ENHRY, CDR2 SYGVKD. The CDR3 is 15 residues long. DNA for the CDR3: TGTGCCATCAGTAGGGACAGGGACCGCCAAGAGACCCAGTACTTC. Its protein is CAISRDRDRQETQYF.

The CDR3 DNA reads TGTGCCAGCAGCCATCGACTAGCGGGAGCAAGAACAGATACGCAGTATTTT. The encoded protein is CASSHRLAGARTDTQYF. The genes are TRBV4-2 and TRBJ2-3, with TRBD2 matching 12 bases. The CDR3 has 17 residues. The germline V gene encodes CDR1 LGHNA and CDR2 YNFKEQ. V shed 3 bases, J shed 3 bases, and the junction held 7 bases outside the gene matches.